The clone carrying this T cell receptor beta chain is a singleton in its sample. This specimen comes from a study of blood T cell repertoires in COVID-19. The wider study: PBMCs, B-cell-depleted T cells, or T cells were the source of the cDNA or gDNA that made up the material.

The ends were cut back, 4 bases at V and 1 base at J, with 9 bases in the middle. Germline CDR1 is SGHTS and CDR2 is YDEGEE. CDR3 length: 14 residues. Study processing details: Nucleated cell number was recorded as an estimate derived from reference gene primer amplification. Assay: immunoSEQ multiplex PCR; the TCRdb copy retains only in-frame clones and omits some. V and J calls and clone size are copied from that table; D and trimming were computed from the DNA. The table lists about 320,000 clones, over 75% of them singletons. The clonotype originates from a human donor in a cohort sampled during active COVID-19. The sample consisted of peripheral blood. The rearrangement uses TRBV5-8 and TRBJ2-1; perhaps TRBD1 as D (6 bases). DNA of the CDR3: TGTGCCAGCAGCGTGACAGGATCCTACAATGAGCAGTTCTTC. It translates to CASSVTGSYNEQFF.